The rows below give T cell receptor beta chains drawn from one sample of a study of CD8 T cells in Susac syndrome. One entry per CDR3 protein results from TCRdb running MiXCR on the immunoSEQ multiplex PCR reads. Altogether 120,000 or so distinct CDR3 sequences are present, 95% to 96% being singletons, with the ten largest covering less than 0.15%. Sequencing was performed on CD4+ T cells from PBMCs. The receptors shown here come from a human donor with Susac syndrome. Each CDR3 is given with its conserved first and last residue. A D gene is named only where the DNA matches it firmly. Clone size is shown for a subset of rows, as once, few, many or a class of expanded clone.

TRBJ1-2,TRBV7-8,-,-,TGTGCCAGCAGCTTAGACCTCTTCTATGGCTACACCTTC,CASSLDLFYGYTF
TRBJ2-1,TRBV2,-,TRBD2,TGTGCCAGCCGACTAGCGGGAGGTGGTGAGCAGTTCTTC,CASRLAGGGEQFF
TRBJ2-4,TRBV18,-,-,TGTGCCAGCTCACCACGGGAAGAAAACATTCAGTACTTC,CASSPREENIQYF
TRBJ2-7,TRBV30,-,TRBD2,TGTGCCTGGAGTGTACCAGGACGGGGGGTCTACGAGCAGTACTTC,CAWSVPGRGVYEQYF
TRBJ2-1,TRBV20-1,-,-,TGCAGTGCCATACTTAGGGATGAGCAGTTCTTC,CSAILRDEQFF
TRBJ2-1,TRBV29-1,-,-,TGCAGCGTTACGGGGGATGGCTACAATGAGCAGTTCTTC,CSVTGDGYNEQFF
TRBJ2-6,TRBV12-3/TRBV12-4,-,-,TGTGCCAGCAGTCCACTGACAGGCGCCTCTGGGGCCAACGTCCTGACTTTC,CASSPLTGASGANVLTF
TRBJ2-6,TRBV10-3,-,-,TGTGCCACCACTTCTGCTGGGGCCAACGTCCTGACTTTC,CATTSAGANVLTF
TRBJ2-7,TRBV29-1,-,TRBD1,TGCAGCGTGACAGGGAACTACGAGCAGTACTTC,CSVTGNYEQYF
TRBJ2-5,TRBV6-5,-,-,TGTGCCAGCAGGGGGGAGTCCGAGCAAGAGACCCAGTACTTC,CASRGESEQETQYF
TRBJ1-5,TRBV4-3,-,-,TGCGCCAGCAGCCAAGATGGGAAGAACAATCAGCCCCAGCATTTT,CASSQDGKNNQPQHF
TRBJ1-5,TRBV29-1,-,TRBD1,TGCAGCGTTGTAGGACAGGTAGGCCAGCCCCAGCATTTT,CSVVGQVGQPQHF
TRBJ2-6,TRBV6-1,-,-,TGTGCCAGCACGCAGGGATCTGGGGCCAACGTCCTGACTTTC,CASTQGSGANVLTF
TRBJ2-3,TRBV6-5,-,-,TGTGCCAGCAGTTACTCGCTCTTTCCCAGCACAGATACGCAGTATTTT,CASSYSLFPSTDTQYF
TRBJ2-3,TRBV7-2,-,TRBD2,TGTGCCAGCACCGCCGGGTCCGGGAGGGGGACAGATACGCAGTATTTT,CASTAGSGRGTDTQYF
TRBJ2-1,TRBV20-1,-,-,TGCAGTGCCTCCGACACCATACAATACAATGAGCAGTTCTTC,CSASDTIQYNEQFF
TRBJ1-5,TRBV30,-,-,TGTGCCTGGAGTGATCCGGGACGGAAGAATCAGCCCCAGCATTTT,CAWSDPGRKNQPQHF
TRBJ2-2,TRBV18,-,-,TGTGCCAGCTCACCAACGGGCCCGAACACCGGGGAGCTGTTTTTT,CASSPTGPNTGELFF
TRBJ2-7,TRBV9,-,-,TGTGCCAGCAGCGTAGATAGTGGACAGCCTTACGAGCAGTACTTC,CASSVDSGQPYEQYF
TRBJ2-5,TRBV30,-,-,TGTGCCTGGAGTGTAGAGCTAACCCAGTACTTC,CAWSVELTQYF
TRBJ2-1,TRBV5-1,-,TRBD2,TGCGCCAGCAGCCTTAGCGGGAGGGCCAGTACCTACAATGAGCAGTTCTTC,CASSLSGRASTYNEQFF
TRBJ2-4,TRBV6-2/TRBV6-3,-,TRBD2,TGTGCCAGCCTGACTAGCGGGGTGGGCATTCAGTACTTC,CASLTSGVGIQYF
TRBJ2-5,TRBV6-5,-,-,TGTGCCAGCACCAAACTGCCCGGATCAGAGACCCAGTACTTC,CASTKLPGSETQYF
TRBJ2-2,TRBV7-8,-,-,TGTGCCAGCAGCAACAGGGTCACCGGGGAGCTGTTTTTT,CASSNRVTGELFF
TRBJ2-7,TRBV28,-,-,TGTGCCAGCAGACCGGACAGTTACGAGCAGTACTTC,CASRPDSYEQYF
TRBJ1-5,TRBV24-1,-,-,TGTGCCACCAGTGATGTCGGGTGGGAACAGCCCCAGCATTTT,CATSDVGWEQPQHF
TRBJ2-3,TRBV30,-,-,TGTGCCTGGAGCTGGGGGGACAACTTAGGGGCAGATACGCAGTATTTT,CAWSWGDNLGADTQYF
TRBJ2-1,TRBV20-1,-,TRBD2,TGCAGTGCTAGAGAGGCGGGAGCCTCGGACAATGAGCAGTTCTTC,CSAREAGASDNEQFF
TRBJ2-7,TRBV29-1,-,-,TGCAGCGTTGCCGCCGGCTACGAGCAGTACTTC,CSVAAGYEQYF
TRBJ2-5,TRBV5-1,-,-,TGCGCCAGCAGCTTGGTTGGCAGGGTAGAGACCCAGTACTTC,CASSLVGRVETQYF
TRBJ2-7,TRBV12-3/TRBV12-4,-,-,TGTGCCAGCAGTTTAAGGACGACCTACGAGCAGTACTTC,CASSLRTTYEQYF
TRBJ2-3,TRBV11-2,-,TRBD2,TGTGCCAGCAGCCGGGAGGGGGATACGCAGTATTTT,CASSREGDTQYF
TRBJ2-7,TRBV2,few,-,TGTGCCAGCAGTTTTTCCTACGAGCAGTACTTC,CASSFSYEQYF
TRBJ1-5,TRBV29-1,-,-,TGCAGCGCAATACAGGGCCCGAATCAGCCCCAGCATTTT,CSAIQGPNQPQHF
TRBJ1-2,TRBV29-1,-,-,TGCAGCGTTGAAAGGAGGGGGTCCGGCTACACCTTC,CSVERRGSGYTF
TRBJ2-2,TRBV4-2,-,TRBD1,TGTGCCAGCAGCCAAGAACAGGGGCCCGCCGGGGAGCTGTTTTTT,CASSQEQGPAGELFF
TRBJ1-5,TRBV12-3/TRBV12-4,once,-,TGTGCCAGCCGATCCGGGGGGGGGTCGGATCAGCCCCAGCATTTT,CASRSGGGSDQPQHF
TRBJ2-5,TRBV20-1,-,TRBD2,TGCAGTGCTCCAGGACTAGCGGGAGGAGGACTCCAAGAGACCCAGTACTTC,CSAPGLAGGGLQETQYF
TRBJ2-5,TRBV10-3,once,TRBD2,TGTGCCACCTTCCCAGGACTAGCGGGAGGACTTGGACAAGAGACCCAGTACTTC,CATFPGLAGGLGQETQYF
TRBJ2-1,TRBV7-2,-,TRBD2,TGTGCCAGCAGCTCCCAAGCGGGAGGGGTCTACAATGAGCAGTTCTTC,CASSSQAGGVYNEQFF
TRBJ1-1,TRBV20-1,-,-,TGCAGTGCTAGAGATATTGGGGAAGCTTTCTTT,CSARDIGEAFF
TRBJ2-2,TRBV4-3,-,TRBD2,TGCGCCAGCAGCCAAGAAAGTAGCGGGAGGTCCGGGGAGCTGTTTTTT,CASSQESSGRSGELFF
TRBJ1-1,TRBV20-1,-,-,TGCACCCCCCACCGGGGGGTCTCCGAAGCTTTCTTT,CTPHRGVSEAFF
TRBJ2-3,TRBV29-1,-,TRBD2,TGCAGCGTTGGGCTAGCGGTTAGCACAGATACGCAGTATTTT,CSVGLAVSTDTQYF
TRBJ1-1,TRBV10-3,-,-,TGTGCCGCTCTAGAACGGGAGGGCACTGAAGCTTTCTTT,CAALEREGTEAFF
TRBJ2-1,TRBV27,-,-,TGTGCCAGCAGTGCACTAGCTTTAGTCTACAATGAGCAGTTCTTC,CASSALALVYNEQFF
TRBJ2-1,TRBV2,-,TRBD2,TGTGCCAGCGGATGGACTAGCCGGCTGAGTGAGCAGTTCTTC,CASGWTSRLSEQFF
TRBJ2-1,TRBV5-1,-,-,TGCGCCAGCAGCTTATCCACCTACAATGAGCAGTTCTTC,CASSLSTYNEQFF
TRBJ1-1,TRBV5-1,-,-,TGCGCCAGCAGCTTGGGACTTAGGGACACTGAAGCTTTCTTT,CASSLGLRDTEAFF
TRBJ1-2,TRBV30,-,-,TGTGCCTGGAGTGGACAGGCCTTTATATATGGCTACACCTTC,CAWSGQAFIYGYTF